This T cell receptor (beta chain) comes out of a study of PD-1 blockade in mismatch repair-deficient tumors. Study in general: All were previously treated, progressing patients with some twelve mismatch repair-deficient cancer types. Study results and limitations: Tumor-resident clones, often absent from pretreatment blood, expanded after pembrolizumab and then contracted.

PCR or immunohistochemistry showed mismatch repair deficiency in every enrolled patient. The assay was immunoSEQ multiplex PCR, and TCRdb's table has in-frame clones only and misses some. The data show approximately 37,000 clones, around 83% seen once. Germline V CDR1 and CDR2: SNHLY, FYNNEI. This CDR3 comprises 14 residues. V lost 5 bases to trimming and J lost 3 bases; unmatched junction nucleotides: 4. Comments on this clone: Its antigen is unknown.

The material sequenced was peripheral blood, taken 76 weeks after starting pembrolizumab. This chain joins TRBV2 and TRBJ2-7; TRBD1 matches at 10 bases. The TCR comes from an adult with mismatch repair-deficient cancer. This CDR3 reads CASSIGQGDYEQYF. The CDR3 nucleotides are TGTGCCAGCAGTATCGGACAGGGGGACTACGAGCAGTACTTC.